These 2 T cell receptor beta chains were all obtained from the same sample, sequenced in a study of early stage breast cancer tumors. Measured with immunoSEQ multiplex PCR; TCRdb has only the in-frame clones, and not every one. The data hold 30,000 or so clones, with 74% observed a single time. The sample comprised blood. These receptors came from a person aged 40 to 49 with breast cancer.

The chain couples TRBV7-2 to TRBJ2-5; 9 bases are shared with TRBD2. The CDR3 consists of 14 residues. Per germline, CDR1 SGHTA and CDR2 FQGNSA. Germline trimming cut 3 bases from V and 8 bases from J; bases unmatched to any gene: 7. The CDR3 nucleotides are TGTGCCAGCAGCTTGGGTCAGCGGGGGGACACCCAGTACTTC. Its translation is CASSLGQRGDTQYF.

This CDR3 is CASAERRGNEQFF. CDR3 coding DNA: TGTGCCAGCGCCGAACGTCGGGGTAATGAGCAGTTCTTC. The J gene is TRBJ2-1, the V gene TRBV2; D might be TRBD2 (5 bases). V was clipped by 8 bases and J by 7 bases, with 15 bases between them. CDR1 and CDR2 from the germline V gene are SNHLY and FYNNEI. The CDR3 runs 13 residues.